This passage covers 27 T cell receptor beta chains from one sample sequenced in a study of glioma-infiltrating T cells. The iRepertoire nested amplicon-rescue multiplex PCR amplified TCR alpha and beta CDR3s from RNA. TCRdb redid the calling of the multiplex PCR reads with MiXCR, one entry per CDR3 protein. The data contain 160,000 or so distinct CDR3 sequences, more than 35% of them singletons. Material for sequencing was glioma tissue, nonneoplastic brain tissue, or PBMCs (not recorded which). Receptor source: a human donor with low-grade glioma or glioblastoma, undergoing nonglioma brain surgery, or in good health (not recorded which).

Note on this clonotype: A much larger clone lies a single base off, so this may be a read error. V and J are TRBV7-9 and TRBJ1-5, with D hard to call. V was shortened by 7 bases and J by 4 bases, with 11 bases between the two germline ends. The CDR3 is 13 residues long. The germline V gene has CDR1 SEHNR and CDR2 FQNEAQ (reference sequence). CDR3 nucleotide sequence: TGTGCCAGCATCTTGGATAATAATCAGCCCCAGCATTTT. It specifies CASILDNNQPQHF.

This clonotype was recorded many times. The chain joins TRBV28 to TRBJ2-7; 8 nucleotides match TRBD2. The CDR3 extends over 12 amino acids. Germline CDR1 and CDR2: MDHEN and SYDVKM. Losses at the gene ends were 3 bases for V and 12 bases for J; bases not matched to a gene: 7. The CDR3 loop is CASSLQREFVYF. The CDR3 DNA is TGTGCCAGCAGTTTGCAGCGGGAGTTTGTGTACTTC.

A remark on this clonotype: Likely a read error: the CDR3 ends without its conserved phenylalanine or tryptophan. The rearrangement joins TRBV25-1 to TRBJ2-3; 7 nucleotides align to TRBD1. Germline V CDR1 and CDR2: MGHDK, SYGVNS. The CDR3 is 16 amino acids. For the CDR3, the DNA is TGTGCCAGCAGTGAATGGCCCGAGGGGGCGAAAGATACACAGTATTTA. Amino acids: CASSEWPEGAKDTQYL.

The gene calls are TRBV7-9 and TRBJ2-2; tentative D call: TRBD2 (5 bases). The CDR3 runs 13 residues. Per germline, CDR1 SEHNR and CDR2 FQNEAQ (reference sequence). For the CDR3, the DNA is TGTGCGGGAGCGCAATTAAACACCGGGGAGCTGTTTTTT. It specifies CAGAQLNTGELFF.

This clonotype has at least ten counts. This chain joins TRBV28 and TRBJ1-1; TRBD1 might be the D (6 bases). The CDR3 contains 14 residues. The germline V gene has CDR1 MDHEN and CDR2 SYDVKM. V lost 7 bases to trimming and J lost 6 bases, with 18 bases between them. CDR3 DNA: TGTGCCAGCACCTACTCAGGGGTTGGATCTGAAGCTTTCTTT. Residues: CASTYSGVGSEAFF.

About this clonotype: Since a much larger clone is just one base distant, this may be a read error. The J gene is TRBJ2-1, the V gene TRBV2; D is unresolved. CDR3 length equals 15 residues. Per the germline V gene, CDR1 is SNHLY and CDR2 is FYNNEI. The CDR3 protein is CASIERLGLDNEQFF. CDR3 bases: TGTGCCAGCATTGAAAGATTGGGCCTTGACAATGAGCAGTTCTTC.

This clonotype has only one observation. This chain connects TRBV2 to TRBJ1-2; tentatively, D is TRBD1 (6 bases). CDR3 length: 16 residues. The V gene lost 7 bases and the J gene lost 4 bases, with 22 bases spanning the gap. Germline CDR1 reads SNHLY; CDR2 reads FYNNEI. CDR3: CASKGTSVQGPYGYTF. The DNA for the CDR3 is TGTGCCAGCAAGGGGACCTCGGTACAGGGCCCCTATGGCTACACCTTC.

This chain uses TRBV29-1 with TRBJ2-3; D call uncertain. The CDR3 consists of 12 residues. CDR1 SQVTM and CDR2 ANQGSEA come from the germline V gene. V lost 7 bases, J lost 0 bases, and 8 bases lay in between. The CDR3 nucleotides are TGCAGCGGCCGGGCTAGCACAGATACGCAGTATTTT. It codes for CSGRASTDTQYF.

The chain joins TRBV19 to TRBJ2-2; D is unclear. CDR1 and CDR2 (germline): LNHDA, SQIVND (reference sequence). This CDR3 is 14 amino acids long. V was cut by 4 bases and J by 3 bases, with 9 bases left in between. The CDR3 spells CASSTRRDTGELFF. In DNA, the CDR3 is TGTGCCAGTAGTACCCGGAGAGACACCGGGGAGCTGTTTTTT.

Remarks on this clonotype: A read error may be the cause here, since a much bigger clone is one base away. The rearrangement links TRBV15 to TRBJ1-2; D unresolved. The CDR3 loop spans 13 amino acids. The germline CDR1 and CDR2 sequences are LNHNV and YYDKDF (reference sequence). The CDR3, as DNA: TGTGCCACCAGCAGAGGGCAGGTCTATGGCTACGCCTTC. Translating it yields CATSRGQVYGYAF.

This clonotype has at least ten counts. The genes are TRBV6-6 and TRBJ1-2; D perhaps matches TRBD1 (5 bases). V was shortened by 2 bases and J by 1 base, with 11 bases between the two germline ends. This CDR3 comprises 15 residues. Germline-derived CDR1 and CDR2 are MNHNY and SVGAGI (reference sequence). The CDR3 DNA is TGTGCCAGCAGTTACGATTCAGGGAGTAACTATGGCTACACCTTC. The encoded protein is CASSYDSGSNYGYTF.

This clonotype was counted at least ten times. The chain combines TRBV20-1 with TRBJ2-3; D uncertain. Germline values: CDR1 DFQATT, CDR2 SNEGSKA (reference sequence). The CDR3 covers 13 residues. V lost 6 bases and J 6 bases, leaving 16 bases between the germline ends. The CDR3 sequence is CSASPPGFDTQYF. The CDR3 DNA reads TGCAGTGCCTCACCCCCCGGATTTGATACGCAGTATTTT.

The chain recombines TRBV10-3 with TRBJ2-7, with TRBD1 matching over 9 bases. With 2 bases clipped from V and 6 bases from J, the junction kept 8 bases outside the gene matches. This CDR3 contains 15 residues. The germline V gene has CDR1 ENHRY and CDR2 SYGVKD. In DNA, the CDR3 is TGTGCCATCAGTGAGCCGGGACAGGGAGGAACCGAGCAGTACTTC. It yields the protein CAISEPGQGGTEQYF.

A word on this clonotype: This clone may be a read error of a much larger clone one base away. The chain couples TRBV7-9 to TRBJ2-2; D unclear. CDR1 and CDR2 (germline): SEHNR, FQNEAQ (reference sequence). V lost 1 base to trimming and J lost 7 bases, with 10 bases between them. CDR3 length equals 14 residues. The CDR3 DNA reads TGTGCCAGCAGCTTAGTCCGAGTCAGCGGGGAGCTGTTTTTT. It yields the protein CASSLVRVSGELFF.

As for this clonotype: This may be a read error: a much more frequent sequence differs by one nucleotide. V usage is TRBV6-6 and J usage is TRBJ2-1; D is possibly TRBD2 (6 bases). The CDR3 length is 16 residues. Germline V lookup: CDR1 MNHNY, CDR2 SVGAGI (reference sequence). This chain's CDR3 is CASSYSAAGTYNKQFF. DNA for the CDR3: TGTGCCAGCAGTTACTCGGCGGCGGGAACCTACAATAAGCAGTTCTTC.

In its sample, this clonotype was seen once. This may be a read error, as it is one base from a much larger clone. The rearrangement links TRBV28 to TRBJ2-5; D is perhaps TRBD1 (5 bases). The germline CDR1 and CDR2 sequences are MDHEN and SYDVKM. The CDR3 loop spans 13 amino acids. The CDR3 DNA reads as TGTGCCAGCAGGACGCCTGGACAAGAGACCAAGTACTTC. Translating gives CASRTPGQETKYF.

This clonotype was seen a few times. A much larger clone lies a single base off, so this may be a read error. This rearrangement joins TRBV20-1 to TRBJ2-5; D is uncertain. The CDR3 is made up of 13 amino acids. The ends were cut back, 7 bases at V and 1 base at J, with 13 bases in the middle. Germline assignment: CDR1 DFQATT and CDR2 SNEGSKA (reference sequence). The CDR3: CSDGTPSQETQYF. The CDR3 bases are TGCAGTGATGGAACCCCTAGCCAAGAGACCCAGTACTTC.

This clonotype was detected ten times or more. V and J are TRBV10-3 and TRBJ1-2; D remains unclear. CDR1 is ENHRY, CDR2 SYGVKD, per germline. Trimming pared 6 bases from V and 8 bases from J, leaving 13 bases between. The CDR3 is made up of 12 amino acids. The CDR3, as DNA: TGTGCCATCAGGTCTCCCCTGGGGGGCTACACCTTC. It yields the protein CAIRSPLGGYTF.

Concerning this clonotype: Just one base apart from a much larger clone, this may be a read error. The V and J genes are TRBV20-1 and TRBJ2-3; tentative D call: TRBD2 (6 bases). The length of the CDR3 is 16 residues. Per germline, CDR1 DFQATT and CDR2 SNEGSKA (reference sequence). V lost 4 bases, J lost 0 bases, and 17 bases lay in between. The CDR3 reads CSATRLVGGSTDTQYF. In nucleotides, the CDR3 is TGCAGTGCTACCCGACTAGTGGGAGGAAGCACAGATACGCAGTATTTT.

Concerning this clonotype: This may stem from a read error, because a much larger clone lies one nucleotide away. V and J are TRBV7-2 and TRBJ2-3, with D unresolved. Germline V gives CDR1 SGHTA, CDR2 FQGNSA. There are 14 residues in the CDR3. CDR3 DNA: TGTGCCAGCAGCTTGGCATTGAGCAGAGATACGCAGTATTTT. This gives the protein CASSLALSRDTQYF. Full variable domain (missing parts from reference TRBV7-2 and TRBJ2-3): GAGVSQSPSNKVTEKGKDVELRCDPISGHTALYWYRQSLGQGLEFLIYFQGNSAPDKSGLPSDRFSAERTGGSVSTLTIQRTQQEDSAVYLCASSLALSRDTQYFGPGTRLTVL.

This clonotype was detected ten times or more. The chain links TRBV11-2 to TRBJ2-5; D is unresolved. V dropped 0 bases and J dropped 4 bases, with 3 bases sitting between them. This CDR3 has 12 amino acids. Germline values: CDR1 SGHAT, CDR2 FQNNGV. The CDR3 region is CASSLEGETQYF. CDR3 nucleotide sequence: TGTGCCAGCAGCTTAGAAGGAGAGACCCAGTACTTC.

DNA for the CDR3: TGTGCCAGCAGGCGTGGCACCCCTGGCGAGCAGTACTTC. The encoded protein is CASRRGTPGEQYF. The J gene is TRBJ2-7, the V gene TRBV6-1; the D is unclear. From germline, CDR1 is MNHNS and CDR2 SASEGT. Trimming removed 6 bases from V and 6 bases from J, with 15 bases in between. CDR3 length: 13 amino acids.

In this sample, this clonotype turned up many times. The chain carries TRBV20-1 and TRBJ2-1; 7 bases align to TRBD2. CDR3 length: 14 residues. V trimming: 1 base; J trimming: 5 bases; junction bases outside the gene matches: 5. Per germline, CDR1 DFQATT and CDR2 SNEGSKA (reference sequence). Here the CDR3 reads CSARVAGENNEQFF. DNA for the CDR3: TGCAGTGCTAGAGTTGCGGGAGAAAACAATGAGCAGTTCTTC.

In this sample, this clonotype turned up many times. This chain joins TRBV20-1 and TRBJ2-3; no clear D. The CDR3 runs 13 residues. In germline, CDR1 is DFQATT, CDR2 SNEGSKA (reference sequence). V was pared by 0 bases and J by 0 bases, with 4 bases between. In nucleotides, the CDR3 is TGCAGTGCTAGAGAGCGGAGCACAGATACGCAGTATTTT. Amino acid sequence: CSARERSTDTQYF.

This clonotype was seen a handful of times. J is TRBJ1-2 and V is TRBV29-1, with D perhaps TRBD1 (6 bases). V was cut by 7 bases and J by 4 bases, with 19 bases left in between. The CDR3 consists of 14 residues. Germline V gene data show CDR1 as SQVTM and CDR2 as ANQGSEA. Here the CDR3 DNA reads TGCAGCGCACCGACAGGACTAGTATTCTATGGCTACACCTTC. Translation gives CSAPTGLVFYGYTF.

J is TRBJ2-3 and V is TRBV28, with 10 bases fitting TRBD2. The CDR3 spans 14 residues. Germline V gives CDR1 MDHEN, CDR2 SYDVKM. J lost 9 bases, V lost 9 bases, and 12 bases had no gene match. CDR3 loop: CARSASGRAITQYF. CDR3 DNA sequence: TGTGCCAGAAGCGCGAGCGGGAGGGCCATAACGCAGTATTTT.

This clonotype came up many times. CDR3 nucleotides: TGCAGTGCTAGAGCTGGGGACACCGGGGAGCTGTTTTTT. Translating gives CSARAGDTGELFF. This chain connects TRBV20-1 to TRBJ2-2; D call uncertain. CDR1 is DFQATT and CDR2 is SNEGSKA in the germline V gene (reference sequence). Trimming stripped 1 base from V and 3 bases from J, with 6 bases between. This CDR3 has 13 residues.